Listed below are T cell receptor beta chains from one sample, sequenced in a study of blood T cell repertoires in COVID-19. TCRdb keeps only in-frame clones here, not all; method: immunoSEQ multiplex PCR. The data hold approximately 97,000 clones, with 81% observed a single time. The specimen sequenced was peripheral blood. These receptors all stem from a man between 60 and 75 years old with acute or convalescent COVID-19. The CDR3 runs from the conserved cysteine through the conserved F or W. The order of the fields is J gene, D gene, V gene, clone size, CDR3 protein, CDR3 DNA. A D gene is named only where the DNA matches it firmly. Size is stated for part of the rows, as once, few or many counts, or as a class when the clone is expanded.

>TRBJ2-3|TRBD2|TRBV5-1|NA
CASSLMMGTSHRQSTDTQYF
TGCGCCAGCAGCTTGATGATGGGGACTAGCCACAGGCAAAGCACAGATACGCAGTATTTT
>TRBJ1-4|NA|TRBV9|NA
CASSVGDKGQVGEKLFF
TGTGCCAGCAGCGTAGGGGACAAGGGGCAGGTCGGCGAAAAACTGTTTTTT
>TRBJ1-4|NA|TRBV19|NA
CASSTAGGYEKLFF
TGTGCCAGTAGTACTGCGGGCGGTTATGAAAAACTGTTTTTT
>TRBJ2-3|NA|TRBV29-1|NA
CSGRTDTQYF
TGCAGCGGGAGAACAGATACGCAGTATTTT
>TRBJ1-2|TRBD1|TRBV24-1|NA
CATSDFSIGQGAHGYTF
TGTGCCACCAGTGATTTTTCCATAGGACAGGGGGCCCATGGCTACACCTTC
>TRBJ2-5|NA|TRBV6-6|NA
CASSYSGQQYETQYF
TGTGCCAGCAGTTACTCGGGGCAGCAGTACGAGACCCAGTACTTC
>TRBJ1-6|TRBD1|TRBV18|NA
CASSPDRGSSPLHF
TGTGCCAGCTCACCCGACAGGGGTTCTTCACCCCTCCACTTT
>TRBJ2-4|TRBD2|TRBV20-1|NA
CSASGTGTLAGVVENIQYF
TGCAGTGCTAGTGGCACAGGAACCTTAGCGGGAGTAGTAGAAAACATTCAGTACTTC
>TRBJ2-7|NA|TRBV19|NA
CASSIRVGVGYEQYF
TGTGCCAGTAGTATCAGAGTAGGGGTTGGCTACGAGCAGTACTTC
>TRBJ1-5|NA|TRBV19|NA
CASSMAGGNQPQHF
TGTGCCAGTAGTATGGCAGGTGGCAATCAGCCCCAGCATTTT
>TRBJ1-5|NA|TRBV6-2/TRBV6-3|NA
CASSFGGNSNQPQHF
TGTGCCAGCAGTTTCGGGGGAAATAGCAATCAGCCCCAGCATTTT
>TRBJ2-2|NA|TRBV5-6|NA
CASSLAGSRDRGGELFF
TGTGCCAGCAGCTTGGCCGGTAGCCGGGATCGGGGCGGGGAGCTGTTTTTT
>TRBJ2-1|TRBD2|TRBV5-1|NA
CASSFGWLAGGNSYNEQFF
TGCGCCAGCAGCTTCGGGTGGCTAGCGGGGGGCAACTCCTACAATGAGCAGTTCTTC
>TRBJ1-3|TRBD1|TRBV18|few
CASSPGQGSGNTIYF
TGTGCCAGCTCACCGGGACAGGGCTCTGGAAACACCATATATTTT
>TRBJ2-3|TRBD2|TRBV5-4|NA
CASSRGGTGTDTQYF
TGTGCCAGCAGCCGCGGGGGGACGGGCACAGATACGCAGTATTTT